The source of this T cell receptor beta chain is a study of blood T cell repertoires in COVID-19. Overall study: Both acute and convalescent COVID-19 samples were obtained from the United States, Italy and Spain. PBMCs, B-cell-depleted T cells, or T cells provided the cDNA or gDNA that made up the material.

TCRdb's table, derived via immunoSEQ multiplex PCR, lists solely in-frame clones and lacks some. The repertoire includes about 400,000 clones, roughly 88% of them detected once, and around 2% sits in the top ten. V was clipped by 0 bases and J by 8 bases; unmatched bases: 5. CDR1 and CDR2 from the germline V gene are LGHDT and YNNKEL (reference sequence). The CDR3 is 15 amino acids. Individuals drawn from around 24 US areas were about 18 to 90 years old. Clinical histories supplied by participants themselves formed the basis of cohort assignment. The chain joins TRBV3-1 (or the pseudogene TRBV3-2) to TRBJ1-2; 11 bases map to TRBD1. The TCR comes from a woman aged 40 to 55 with acute COVID-19. The specimen sequenced was PBMCs or T cells enriched from blood (not recorded which). CDR3 in DNA: TGTGCCAGCAGCCAAGACGGGACAGGGGGTGGAGGCTACACCTTC. It encodes CASSQDGTGGGGYTF.